These 23 T cell receptor beta chains came from one sample sequenced in a study of prognosis after radiotherapy for stage I lung cancer. TCR beta CDR3 amplification from genomic DNA was performed by two-round multiplex PCR. The authors ran first-round PCR with primers specific to each TRBV and TRBJ gene. MiXCR was run by TCRdb on the multiplex PCR reads, yielding one entry per CDR3 protein. The repertoire holds around 13,000 distinct CDR3 sequences, roughly 50% seen once, with about a quarter in the top ten. Sequenced here: PBMCs, sampled before or after stereotactic body radiation therapy (not recorded which). These receptors all stem from a donor aged 50 or older with non-small cell lung cancer.

This clonotype is deemed medium-sized. The rearrangement uses TRBV30 and TRBJ1-2; D not resolved. Germline CDR1 and CDR2: GTSNPN and SVGIG (reference sequence). The CDR3 sequence is 12 residues long. V was pared by 2 bases and J by 7 bases, with 11 bases between. Here the CDR3 reads CAWSRGGFGYTF. In nucleotides, the CDR3 is TGTGCCTGGAGTCGGGGAGGTTTTGGCTACACCTTC.

V is TRBV6-1 and J is TRBJ2-1; TRBD2 agrees at 7 bases. From germline, CDR1 is MNHNS and CDR2 SASEGT. The V segment lost 3 bases and the J segment 5 bases; nucleotides outside the gene matches: 4. CDR3 length equals 14 residues. CDR3 nucleotide sequence: TGTGCCAGCAGTGAGAGTGGGGGGGACAATGAGCAGTTCTTC. Amino acid sequence: CASSESGGDNEQFF.

Comment on this clonotype: A read error is likely here: a far larger clone is one base away. The chain recombines TRBV11-2 with TRBJ2-7, with unresolved D. Germline V gene sequence: CDR1 SGHAT, CDR2 FQNNGV. CDR3 length: 15 amino acids. Trimming took 0 bases from V and 7 from J, leaving 16 bases between them. This chain's CDR3 is CASSLDRSSYNEQYF. CDR3 in DNA: TGTGCCAGCAGCTTAGACCGGTCGTCCTACAATGAGCAGTACTTC.

V usage is TRBV20-1 and J usage is TRBJ1-1; possibly TRBD1 for D (5 bases). The V end was cut by 6 bases, the J end by 4 bases, with 21 bases between. CDR3 size: 15 residues. The germline V gene has CDR1 DFQATT and CDR2 SNEGSKA (reference sequence). The CDR3 nucleotides are TGCAGTGCCGTCAGATTTGGGACCCTGAGCACTGAAGCTTTCTTT. As protein: CSAVRFGTLSTEAFF.

This clonotype was observed at least ten times. The J gene is TRBJ1-1, the V gene TRBV19; 8 positions agree with TRBD1. This CDR3 contains 15 residues. Germline values: CDR1 LNHDA, CDR2 SQIVND (reference sequence). V was clipped by 4 bases and J by 5 bases; unmatched bases: 9. The CDR3 DNA reads as TGTGCCAGTAGTAGACCAGGACAGGGCTTGACTGAAGCTTTCTTT. Protein: CASSRPGQGLTEAFF.

This clonotype was seen a handful of times. The chain links TRBV9 to TRBJ2-7; D gene unclear. CDR3 length: 13 amino acids. Germline-derived CDR1 and CDR2 are SGDLS and YYNGEE. CDR3 in DNA: TGTGTCAGTAGCCCCCCTCGGCTGGACGAGCAGTACTTC. Its translation: CVSSPPRLDEQYF.

By frequency in the sample, this clonotype is medium-sized. The V call is TRBV20-1, the J call TRBJ1-5; no clear D gene. This CDR3 is built from 13 residues. The germline V gene has CDR1 DFQATT and CDR2 SNEGSKA (reference sequence). The V end lost 2 bases, the J end lost 0 bases, and 5 bases lay between the germline ends. The CDR3 region is CSARQVSNQPQHF. For the CDR3, the DNA is TGCAGTGCTAGACAGGTTAGCAATCAGCCCCAGCATTTT.

This clonotype was seen repeatedly, ten times or more. J is TRBJ1-2 and V is TRBV5-5; D uncertain. V lost 0 bases and J 6 bases, leaving 9 bases between the germline ends. CDR1 and CDR2 from the germline V gene are SGHKS and YYEKEE (reference sequence). The CDR3 consists of 13 residues. CDR3 sequence: CASSLASGDGYTF. The CDR3 bases are TGTGCCAGCAGCTTGGCGTCCGGGGATGGCTACACCTTC.

This clonotype is classed as medium-sized. The rearrangement links TRBV28 to TRBJ1-1, with D possibly matching TRBD1 (5 bases). This CDR3 comprises 14 residues. From germline, CDR1 is MDHEN and CDR2 SYDVKM. The ends were cut back, 5 bases at V and 1 base at J, with 11 bases in the middle. The CDR3 region has the DNA TGTGCCAGCAGTGAGGGGTCGAGGAACACTGAAGCTTTCTTT. This encodes CASSEGSRNTEAFF.

The chain joins TRBV7-9 to TRBJ2-7; 10 bases match TRBD2. Germline CDR1 and CDR2: SEHNR and FQNEAQ (reference sequence). The J segment lost 6 bases and the V segment lost 5 bases, leaving 10 bases of the junction unmatched. This CDR3 has 15 residues. For the CDR3, the DNA is TGTGCCAGCAGCCCGAATCCCTTAGCGGGAGGCGAGCAGTACTTC. This codes for CASSPNPLAGGEQYF.

This clonotype came up a few times. This could be a read error, since a much larger clone is one nucleotide away. The chain has TRBV6-9 and TRBJ2-2; the D gene is possibly TRBD2 (6 bases). The CDR3 consists of 15 residues. Germline CDR1 reads MNHGY; CDR2 reads SVAAGI. V dropped 3 bases and J dropped 13 bases, with 21 bases sitting between them. CDR3 amino acids: CASSYLSGATGRLFF. In DNA form, the CDR3 reads TGTGCCAGCAGTTACTTATCCGGGGCTACCGGGAGGCTGTTTTTT.

This clonotype was picked up many times. J is TRBJ1-5 and V is TRBV5-5; D is unclear. The CDR3 extends over 15 amino acids. Trimming left V 0 bases short and J 0 bases short, with 7 bases between. Germline CDR1 SGHKS, CDR2 YYEKEE (reference sequence). CDR3 loop: CASSLVGNSNQPQHF. CDR3 DNA sequence: TGTGCCAGCAGCTTGGTGGGGAATAGCAATCAGCCCCAGCATTTT.

The chain joins TRBV6-1 to TRBJ2-1; 11 bases map to TRBD1. The CDR3 has 15 amino acids. CDR1 and CDR2 from the germline V gene are MNHNS and SASEGT. V shed 6 bases, J shed 7 bases, and the junction held 8 bases outside the gene matches. This chain's CDR3 is CASSGGTGGGNEQFF. DNA of the CDR3: TGTGCCAGCAGCGGGGGGACAGGGGGTGGTAATGAGCAGTTCTTC.

In the case of this clonotype: The germline gene is not matched at one end of the junction; a read error may be the cause. The chain joins TRBV4-1 to TRBJ2-6; D may be TRBD1 (6 bases). Germline V gene sequence: CDR1 MGHRA, CDR2 YSYEKL. CDR3 length: 18 residues. DNA of the CDR3: TGCGCCAGCAGCCCCTGGGTGGGGGCATTCTCTGGGGCCAACTTCCTGACTTTC. The encoded protein is CASSPWVGAFSGANFLTF.

This clonotype is labeled medium-sized. This chain links TRBV4-2 with TRBJ1-2; weak D call: TRBD1 (6 bases). V was trimmed by 2 bases and J by 10 bases, leaving 11 bases between them. The CDR3 has 12 amino acids. Per the germline V gene, CDR1 is LGHNA and CDR2 is YNFKEQ. The CDR3 nucleotides are TGTGCCAGCAGCCAAAACAGGGTCGCCTACACCTTC. Amino acids: CASSQNRVAYTF.

In this sample, this clonotype is medium-sized. J is TRBJ2-3 and V is TRBV6-4; the D gene is possibly TRBD1 (6 bases). The CDR3 consists of 13 residues. Germline V gene data show CDR1 as MRHNA and CDR2 as SNTAGT. Trimming stripped 6 bases from V and 1 base from J, with 8 bases between. The CDR3 region is CASRRQGTDTQYF. CDR3 sequence (DNA): TGTGCCAGCAGAAGACAGGGCACAGATACGCAGTATTTT.

A few counts support this clonotype. At one end the junction does not follow the germline gene, possibly because of a read error. The CDR3 spells CASPPPGGHGYTF. The DNA for the CDR3 is TGTGCCAGCCCACCACCAGGGGGCCATGGCTACACCTTC. This chain uses TRBV18 with TRBJ1-2, with 8 bases identical to TRBD1. CDR3 length: 13 amino acids. Germline CDR1 reads KGHSH; CDR2 reads LQKENI.

This clonotype was picked up many times. This chain connects TRBV2 to TRBJ1-3, with no clear D. The CDR3 loop spans 14 amino acids. Trimming stripped 7 bases from V and 0 bases from J, with 10 bases between. The germline V gene encodes CDR1 SNHLY and CDR2 FYNNEI. CDR3 in amino acids: CASKEQSSGNTIYF. CDR3 DNA sequence: TGTGCCAGCAAAGAACAGAGCTCTGGAAACACCATATATTTT.

This clonotype was detected ten times or more. The chain links TRBV19 to TRBJ1-1; maybe TRBD1 (5 bases). This CDR3 contains 15 residues. The germline V gene has CDR1 LNHDA and CDR2 SQIVND (reference sequence). V lost 2 bases to trimming and J lost 0 bases, with 10 bases between them. As DNA, the CDR3 is TGTGCCAGTAGTATAAGGGGTTTGCTGAACACTGAAGCTTTCTTT. It specifies CASSIRGLLNTEAFF.

The V call is TRBV6-4, the J call TRBJ2-3; TRBD2 is a possible D gene (5 bases). The CDR3 extends over 15 amino acids. Trimming stripped 5 bases from V and 8 bases from J, with 20 bases between. Germline CDR1 MRHNA, CDR2 SNTAGT. CDR3 sequence: CASSWDPPGSATQYF. The CDR3, as DNA: TGTGCCAGCAGTTGGGATCCCCCGGGGTCTGCTACGCAGTATTTT.

This clonotype is medium-sized (0.01 to 0.1%) in the sample. This chain joins TRBV7-8 and TRBJ2-1, with 12 bases identical to TRBD2. The CDR3 extends over 19 amino acids. Germline CDR1 and CDR2: SGHVS and FQNEAQ. V gave up 0 bases and J gave up 0 bases; unmatched junction bases: 6. The CDR3 DNA reads TGTGCCAGCAGCTTAGCTTGGGGACTAGCGGGTGGCTCCTACAATGAGCAGTTCTTC. This translates into CASSLAWGLAGGSYNEQFF.

A remark on this clonotype: Its ends do not fully match the called genes, so a read error is possible. V gene TRBV6-2 or TRBV6-3 combines with J gene TRBJ2-6; tentatively, D is TRBD1 (5 bases). CDR1 and CDR2 from the germline V gene are MNHEY and SVGEGT. CDR3 size: 18 residues. CDR3 DNA: TGTGCCAGCAGTTCTAGACATTGTTGGAGCTCTGGGGCCAACGTCCTTACTTTC. Amino acids: CASSSRHCWSSGANVLTF.

This clonotype appeared many times. The chain combines TRBV28 with TRBJ2-5; D perhaps matches TRBD2 (6 bases). Germline V gene data show CDR1 as MDHEN and CDR2 as SYDVKM. The CDR3 extends over 12 amino acids. The V gene lost 6 bases and the J gene lost 7 bases, with 12 bases spanning the gap. CDR3 DNA sequence: TGTGCCAGCAGGTGGCGGGGCGGGACCCAGTACTTC. This encodes CASRWRGGTQYF.